The 20 T cell receptor beta chains in this list originate from one sample, sequenced in a study of T cell responses to AZD1222 COVID-19 vaccine. Sequenced by immunoSEQ multiplex PCR; TCRdb stores in-frame clones only, minus some. The sample comprises roughly 130,000 clones, roughly 90% of which are singletons, and less than 7% rests with the top ten. The source material was peripheral blood, sampled on day 0 of AZD1222 vaccination. The receptors here all came from an adult in good health.

The chain couples TRBV6-5 to TRBJ2-5, with 9 bases fitting TRBD1. The CDR3 loop spans 14 amino acids. V was clipped by 7 bases and J by 12 bases; unmatched bases: 15. The germline gives CDR1 MNHEY, CDR2 SVGAGI. The CDR3 protein is CASTMDRGIGSEYF. CDR3 bases: TGTGCCAGCACTATGGACAGGGGAATCGGGTCTGAGTACTTC.

The chain couples TRBV7-8 to TRBJ1-4, with 7 bases identical to TRBD1. This CDR3 region has 14 residues. The germline gives CDR1 SGHVS, CDR2 FQNEAQ. V was clipped by 5 bases and J by 9 bases; unmatched bases: 9. The CDR3 DNA reads as TGTGCCAGCAGCCCCGGGACAGTCCCCAAAAAACTGTTTTTT. Translated: CASSPGTVPKKLFF. Full variable domain (outside the CDR3, taken from reference TRBV7-8 and TRBJ1-4): GAGVSQSPRYKVAKRGQDVALRCDPISGHVSLFWYQQALGQGPEFLTYFQNEAQLDKSGLPSDRFFAERPEGSVSTLKIQRTQQEDSAVYLCASSPGTVPKKLFFGSGTQLSVL.

This chain joins TRBV19 and TRBJ1-2, with 8 bases that match TRBD1. The V and J ends lost 5 bases and 0 bases, in that order; junction bases with no gene match: 5. Germline V gives CDR1 LNHDA, CDR2 SQIVND (reference sequence). This CDR3 is built from 15 residues. CDR3 in DNA: TGTGCCAGTAGTTCTATGGGACAGGCTAACTATGGCTACACCTTC. Translation gives CASSSMGQANYGYTF.

Details on this clone: At one of its ends the junction is not consistent with the germline gene, which may arise from a read error. V gene TRBV15 combines with J gene TRBJ1-1; D uncertain. This CDR3 has 10 amino acids. In germline, CDR1 is LNHNV, CDR2 YYDKDF (reference sequence). The DNA of the CDR3 is TGTGCCACCAGCCCCCCATCCCCTGACTTT. The encoded protein is CATSPPSPDF.

This chain connects TRBV28 to TRBJ2-7; 8 bases agree with TRBD1. The CDR3 contains 13 residues. The ends lost 6 bases at V and 2 bases at J; junction bases unmatched: 3. The germline gives CDR1 MDHEN, CDR2 SYDVKM. The CDR3 reads CASRDRAAYEQYF. CDR3 sequence (DNA): TGTGCCAGCAGGGACAGGGCAGCCTACGAGCAGTACTTC.

The genes are TRBV7-3 and TRBJ2-3; TRBD2 aligns across 15 bases. Germline lookup yields CDR1 SGHTA and CDR2 FQGTGA. V dropped 5 bases and J dropped 3; count of bases not matched to a gene: 3. This CDR3 contains 16 residues. CDR3 in amino acids: CASSQGTSGGTDTQYF. The CDR3 region has the DNA TGTGCCAGCAGCCAAGGGACTAGCGGGGGGACAGATACGCAGTATTTT.

V gene TRBV6-4 combines with J gene TRBJ2-3; 10 bases match TRBD1. The V gene's germline CDR1 is MRHNA and CDR2 SNTAGT. V was pared by 5 bases and J by 3 bases, with 5 bases of the junction left unmatched. This CDR3 contains 15 residues. The CDR3 nucleotides read TGTGCCAGCAGTCCCGGGACAGGGGTAACAGATACGCAGTATTTT. Protein: CASSPGTGVTDTQYF.

The gene calls are TRBV6-5 and TRBJ2-5; D gene uncertain. The CDR3 is 14 amino acids. Trimming took 4 bases from V and 5 from J, leaving 14 bases between them. Per the germline V gene, CDR1 is MNHEY and CDR2 is SVGAGI. In DNA form, the CDR3 reads TGTGCCAGCAGTTCCCAGGAGAGGCGGGAGACCCAGTACTTC. Residues: CASSSQERRETQYF.

The DNA of the CDR3 is TGTGCCAGCAGCTTAATTGGAAACACTGAAGCTTTCTTT. It codes for CASSLIGNTEAFF. The rearrangement uses TRBV7-3 and TRBJ1-1; D not certain. Germline loops: CDR1 SGHTA, CDR2 FQGTGA. The CDR3 length is 13 residues. V was trimmed by 1 base and J by 2 bases, leaving 5 bases between them.

This chain joins TRBV5-1 and TRBJ1-1; no clear D gene. V lost 4 bases and J lost 1, with 14 bases in between. This CDR3 region has 15 residues. Germline V gene sequence: CDR1 SGHRS, CDR2 YFSETQ. CDR3 sequence: CASSPIGRENTEAFF. For the CDR3, the DNA is TGCGCCAGCAGCCCCATAGGACGAGAGAACACTGAAGCTTTCTTT. Based on the CDR3 plus reference TRBV5-1 and TRBJ1-1, the full variable domain is KAGVTQTPRYLIKTRGQQVTLSCSPISGHRSVSWYQQTPGQGLQFLFEYFSETQRNKGNFPGRFSGRQFSNSRSEMNVSTLELGDSALYLCASSPIGRENTEAFFGQGTRLTVV.

The chain employs TRBV5-1 and TRBJ2-7, with 8 bases aligning to TRBD2. This CDR3 is 14 amino acids long. CDR1 and CDR2 from the germline V gene are SGHRS and YFSETQ. With 4 bases clipped from V and 5 bases from J, the junction kept 8 bases outside the gene matches. CDR3 in DNA: TGCGCCAGCAGCCCTGGACTAGCCAGGGACGAGCAGTACTTC. It translates to CASSPGLARDEQYF.

The gene calls are TRBV18 and TRBJ1-2; maybe TRBD1 (6 bases). The V gene's germline CDR1 is KGHSH and CDR2 LQKENI. There are 14 residues in the CDR3. Trimming removed 0 bases from V and 2 bases from J, with 7 bases in between. The CDR3 loop reads CASSPPQGNYGYTF. As DNA, the CDR3 is TGTGCCAGCTCACCACCGCAGGGGAACTATGGCTACACCTTC.

The chain links TRBV28 to TRBJ1-2, with D possibly matching TRBD1 (6 bases). The germline V gene has CDR1 MDHEN and CDR2 SYDVKM. CDR3 length equals 13 residues. V was cut by 6 bases and J by 7 bases, with 15 bases left in between. The CDR3 spells CASRIQGSGGYTF. CDR3 bases: TGTGCCAGCAGAATACAGGGTAGTGGTGGCTACACCTTC.

This chain connects TRBV6-6 to TRBJ1-2; tentative D call: TRBD1 (6 bases). V was cut by 2 bases and J by 7 bases, with 11 bases left in between. The CDR3 extends over 13 amino acids. The V gene's germline CDR1 is MNHNY and CDR2 SVGAGI (reference sequence). The CDR3 DNA sequence: TGTGCCAGCAGTTACCTGGACAGCGGTGGCTACACCTTC. Translated: CASSYLDSGGYTF.

CDR3 sequence (DNA): TGTGCCTGGGATCAAACTAATGAAAAACTGTTTTTT. This gives the protein CAWDQTNEKLFF. This chain links TRBV30 with TRBJ1-4, with no clear D. Trimming cost V 5 bases and J 1 base, with 5 bases left between them. The CDR3 extends over 12 amino acids. Germline lookup yields CDR1 GTSNPN and CDR2 SVGIG (reference sequence).

J is TRBJ1-5 and V is TRBV6-5; a possible D gene is TRBD1 (6 bases). This CDR3 spans 14 amino acids. CDR1 is MNHEY and CDR2 is SVGAGI in the germline V gene. Trimming left V 6 bases short and J 0 bases short, with 9 bases between. In DNA form, the CDR3 reads TGTGCCAGCAGGGCAGGGGCTAGCAATCAGCCCCAGCATTTT. It specifies CASRAGASNQPQHF.

This clone was detected once. The V call is TRBV7-8, the J call TRBJ2-7, with a weak D call TRBD1 (6 bases). The CDR3 has 15 amino acids. CDR1 SGHVS and CDR2 FQNEAQ come from the germline V gene. V dropped 1 base and J dropped 1 base, with 11 bases sitting between them. CDR3 sequence: CASSLEAGASYEQYF. In DNA, the CDR3 is TGTGCCAGCAGCTTAGAGGCAGGGGCGTCCTACGAGCAGTACTTC.

This sequence joins TRBV18 and TRBJ2-7; D not resolved. The CDR3 covers 14 residues. The V and J ends lost 1 base and 2 bases respectively, with 9 bases between them. CDR1 and CDR2 (germline): KGHSH, LQKENI. In DNA, the CDR3 is TGTGCCAGCTCACCACTAGGGTTAACCTACGAGCAGTACTTC. Protein product: CASSPLGLTYEQYF.

The chain links TRBV7-9 to TRBJ1-2; 8 bases map to TRBD1. The CDR3 sequence is 16 residues long. Trimming removed 2 bases from V and 6 bases from J; junction bases left unmatched: 11. Germline CDR1 reads SEHNR; CDR2 reads FQNEAQ (reference sequence). CDR3 sequence reads: CASSLSRTGNLHGYTF. As DNA, the CDR3 is TGTGCCAGCAGCTTAAGTAGGACAGGGAATCTACATGGCTACACCTTC.

The gene calls are TRBV5-6 and TRBJ1-5, with D perhaps matching TRBD1 (6 bases). Germline V CDR1 and CDR2: SGHDT, YYEEEE. Between the trimmed V and J ends, which lost 3 bases and 4 bases, there was a span of 17 bases. This CDR3 region has 16 residues. The CDR3 reads CASSSDLDSRNQPQHF. The CDR3 region has the DNA TGTGCCAGCAGCTCCGACCTGGACAGCCGGAATCAGCCCCAGCATTTT.